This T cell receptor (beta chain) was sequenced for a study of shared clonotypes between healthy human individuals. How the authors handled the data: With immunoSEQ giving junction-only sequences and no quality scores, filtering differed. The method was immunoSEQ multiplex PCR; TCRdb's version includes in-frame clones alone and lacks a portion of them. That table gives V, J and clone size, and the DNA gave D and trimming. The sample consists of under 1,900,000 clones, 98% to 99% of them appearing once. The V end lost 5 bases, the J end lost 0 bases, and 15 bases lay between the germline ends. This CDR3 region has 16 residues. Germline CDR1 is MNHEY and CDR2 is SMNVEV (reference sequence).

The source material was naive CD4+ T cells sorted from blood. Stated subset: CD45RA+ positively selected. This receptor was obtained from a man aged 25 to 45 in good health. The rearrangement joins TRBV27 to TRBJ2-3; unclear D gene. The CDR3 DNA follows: TGTGCCAGCAGTCCTCGGCGGCTAGGGAGCACAGATACGCAGTATTTT. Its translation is CASSPRRLGSTDTQYF.